Listed below are T cell receptor beta chains from one sample, sequenced in a study of CD8 T cells in ankylosing spondylitis. TCRdb used MiXCR to reprocess the 5' RACE reads, holding one entry per CDR3 protein. Of 300,000 to 400,000 distinct CDR3 sequences detected, 20% appear once; the ten largest clones hold about an eighth. Specimen: blood, either unsorted or a sorted T cell fraction (not recorded which). The receptors originated from a male donor with ankylosing spondylitis or in good health (not recorded which). The CDR3 runs from the conserved cysteine through the conserved F or W. The D gene is left open where the match is weak. Size is stated for part of the rows, as once, few or many counts, or as a class when the clone is expanded.

cdr3_nt: TGCAGTGCTAGGATCCCCTTGACGGCGTACAATGAGCAGTTCTTC
cdr3_aa: CSARIPLTAYNEQFF
d_call: NA
j_call: TRBJ2-1
clone_size: NA
v_call: TRBV20-1

cdr3_nt: TGCGCCAGCAGCCAAGACTACTCCTATAATTCACCCCTCCACTTT
cdr3_aa: CASSQDYSYNSPLHF
d_call: NA
j_call: TRBJ1-6
clone_size: NA
v_call: TRBV4-1

cdr3_nt: TGTGCCAGCAGTTCAGCAATTGCCGCTGCCCAGTACTTC
cdr3_aa: CASSSAIAAAQYF
d_call: NA
j_call: TRBJ2-5
clone_size: few
v_call: TRBV28

cdr3_nt: TGTGCCAGCAGCGTAGGGCAGACCGGGGGGGCCTACGAGCAGTACTTC
cdr3_aa: CASSVGQTGGAYEQYF
d_call: TRBD2
j_call: TRBJ2-7
clone_size: NA
v_call: TRBV9

cdr3_nt: TGTGCCAGCAGTAATGGGAAGGGGAAGGGGCAGCCCCAGCATTTT
cdr3_aa: CASSNGKGKGQPQHF
d_call: NA
j_call: TRBJ1-5
clone_size: few
v_call: TRBV28

cdr3_nt: TGTGCCAGCGGTGGGGGGAACATTCAGTACTTC
cdr3_aa: CASGGGNIQYF
d_call: NA
j_call: TRBJ2-4
clone_size: NA
v_call: TRBV6-5

cdr3_nt: TGTGCCAGCAGCCAATTAGAGGAGACCCAGTACTTC
cdr3_aa: CASSQLEETQYF
d_call: NA
j_call: TRBJ2-5
clone_size: NA
v_call: TRBV3-1

cdr3_nt: TGTGCCAGCAGCTCATCCTGGGAGGGGGCCAAAAACATTCAGTACTTC
cdr3_aa: CASSSSWEGAKNIQYF
d_call: TRBD2
j_call: TRBJ2-4
clone_size: NA
v_call: TRBV11-2

cdr3_nt: TGTGCCAGCAGCTTATTCGCAGGCAACACCGGGGAGCTGTTTTTT
cdr3_aa: CASSLFAGNTGELFF
d_call: NA
j_call: TRBJ2-2
clone_size: NA
v_call: TRBV7-3

cdr3_nt: TGTGCCAGCAGCCAGGCGTTCGGGACAGGGGCCAACAATGAGCAGTTCTTC
cdr3_aa: CASSQAFGTGANNEQFF
d_call: TRBD1
j_call: TRBJ2-1
clone_size: few
v_call: TRBV3-1

cdr3_nt: TGCAGCGTGGAAGGGGAGCGGATTGAAGCTTTCTTT
cdr3_aa: CSVEGERIEAFF
d_call: NA
j_call: TRBJ1-1
clone_size: few
v_call: TRBV29-1

cdr3_nt: TGCAGTGCTGACAGGAGGGGAGAGACCCAGTACTTC
cdr3_aa: CSADRRGETQYF
d_call: NA
j_call: TRBJ2-5
clone_size: many
v_call: TRBV20-1

cdr3_nt: TGCGCCAGCAGCTTGGCAGGGGGAATCACCGGGGAGCTGTTTTTT
cdr3_aa: CASSLAGGITGELFF
d_call: TRBD1
j_call: TRBJ2-2
clone_size: NA
v_call: TRBV5-1

cdr3_nt: TGTGCCTGGATGGGACGAGAGGAGACCCAGTACTTC
cdr3_aa: CAWMGREETQYF
d_call: NA
j_call: TRBJ2-5
clone_size: NA
v_call: TRBV30

cdr3_nt: TGTGCCAGCAGCGTTCGGCCCAGCTCCTACAATGAGCAGTTCTTC
cdr3_aa: CASSVRPSSYNEQFF
d_call: NA
j_call: TRBJ2-1
clone_size: NA
v_call: TRBV9

cdr3_nt: TGTGCCAGCAGTTTTATGCGGGGGGCTAGCACAGATACGCAGTATTTT
cdr3_aa: CASSFMRGASTDTQYF
d_call: TRBD2
j_call: TRBJ2-3
clone_size: NA
v_call: TRBV28

cdr3_nt: TGTGCCTGGAGTGTAGGGTCAGGGGCCGGGGAGCTGTTTTTT
cdr3_aa: CAWSVGSGAGELFF
d_call: NA
j_call: TRBJ2-2
clone_size: NA
v_call: TRBV30

cdr3_nt: TGTGCCAGCAGCCCAAGACTCTGGCTTGAGAACACCGGGGAGCTGTTTTTT
cdr3_aa: CASSPRLWLENTGELFF
d_call: NA
j_call: TRBJ2-2
clone_size: NA
v_call: TRBV9

cdr3_nt: TGCAGCTCCGGAGGTGGGACAGGGGGGTTCTTC
cdr3_aa: CSSGGGTGGFF
d_call: TRBD1
j_call: TRBJ2-1
clone_size: NA
v_call: TRBV29-1

cdr3_nt: TGTGCCAGCAGTTCTGACCCGACTGAGCAGTTCTTC
cdr3_aa: CASSSDPTEQFF
d_call: NA
j_call: TRBJ2-1
clone_size: NA
v_call: TRBV28

cdr3_nt: TGTGCCAGCAGCCTACTAGCGGGGGGGCTCCCCGGGGAGCTGTTTTTT
cdr3_aa: CASSLLAGGLPGELFF
d_call: TRBD2
j_call: TRBJ2-2
clone_size: few
v_call: TRBV12-3/TRBV12-4

cdr3_nt: TGCAGTGCTAGTAGGGCAGGGGGAACCTACGAGCAGTACTTC
cdr3_aa: CSASRAGGTYEQYF
d_call: TRBD1
j_call: TRBJ2-7
clone_size: few
v_call: TRBV20-1

cdr3_nt: TGCGCCAGCAGTGACCCCATCAGATCCCCTTACGAGCAGTACTTC
cdr3_aa: CASSDPIRSPYEQYF
d_call: NA
j_call: TRBJ2-7
clone_size: NA
v_call: TRBV10-2

cdr3_nt: TGTGCCAGCAGCCTGGTCGGGGCCCGAAGCTCCTACGAGCAGTACTTC
cdr3_aa: CASSLVGARSSYEQYF
d_call: NA
j_call: TRBJ2-7
clone_size: NA
v_call: TRBV12-3/TRBV12-4

cdr3_nt: TGTGCCAGCAGCTTCCCCCGGGACAGGGGGCCTATCACAGATACGCAGTATTTT
cdr3_aa: CASSFPRDRGPITDTQYF
d_call: TRBD1
j_call: TRBJ2-3
clone_size: NA
v_call: TRBV11-2

cdr3_nt: TGTGCCAGCAGCTCCTCTAGCGGGGGGCCTTCCTACGAGCAGTACTTC
cdr3_aa: CASSSSSGGPSYEQYF
d_call: TRBD2
j_call: TRBJ2-7
clone_size: NA
v_call: TRBV11-2

cdr3_nt: TGTGCCAGCAAAAAGGGGGCAGGGGTCGAAGATACGCAGTATTTT
cdr3_aa: CASKKGAGVEDTQYF
d_call: TRBD1
j_call: TRBJ2-3
clone_size: few
v_call: TRBV12-3/TRBV12-4

cdr3_nt: TGCGCCAGCAGTGAGACCGCACGGGGGGAGCAGTACTTC
cdr3_aa: CASSETARGEQYF
d_call: NA
j_call: TRBJ2-7
clone_size: NA
v_call: TRBV10-2

cdr3_nt: TGTGCCAGCAGCGTACAGGGGGTGAACACCGGGGAGCTGTTTTTT
cdr3_aa: CASSVQGVNTGELFF
d_call: TRBD1
j_call: TRBJ2-2
clone_size: NA
v_call: TRBV6-1

cdr3_nt: TGTGCCAGCAGCCGTGACAGGAGCTCCTACGAGCAGTACTTC
cdr3_aa: CASSRDRSSYEQYF
d_call: NA
j_call: TRBJ2-7
clone_size: NA
v_call: TRBV12-3/TRBV12-4

cdr3_nt: TGTGCCAGCAGCCCTGATGGGACAGGGGGCGCTCGGTACGAGCAGTACTTC
cdr3_aa: CASSPDGTGGARYEQYF
d_call: TRBD1
j_call: TRBJ2-7
clone_size: NA
v_call: TRBV7-2

cdr3_nt: TGTGCCAGCAGCTTTAAGAGCTCCTACGAGCAGTACTTC
cdr3_aa: CASSFKSSYEQYF
d_call: NA
j_call: TRBJ2-7
clone_size: few
v_call: TRBV5-5

cdr3_nt: TGCAGCGCTATCCCACTAGCGGGACCCAATGAGCAGTTCTTC
cdr3_aa: CSAIPLAGPNEQFF
d_call: TRBD2
j_call: TRBJ2-1
clone_size: few
v_call: TRBV29-1

cdr3_nt: TGTGCCAGCAGCTTAGGGACGGCCAAAAACATTCAGTACTTC
cdr3_aa: CASSLGTAKNIQYF
d_call: NA
j_call: TRBJ2-4
clone_size: NA
v_call: TRBV7-8

cdr3_nt: TGCGCCAGCAGCTTGTTTGCCCTGGGACACCAAAACAATGAGCAGTTCTTC
cdr3_aa: CASSLFALGHQNNEQFF
d_call: NA
j_call: TRBJ2-1
clone_size: NA
v_call: TRBV5-1

cdr3_nt: TGCAGCGCGAGGGCGGGACAGGGCACAGATACGCAGTATTTT
cdr3_aa: CSARAGQGTDTQYF
d_call: TRBD1
j_call: TRBJ2-3
clone_size: few
v_call: TRBV29-1

cdr3_nt: TGTGCCAGCAGCTTAGATTGGGGCAACTATGACTACGAGCAGTACTTC
cdr3_aa: CASSLDWGNYDYEQYF
d_call: NA
j_call: TRBJ2-7
clone_size: few
v_call: TRBV11-2

cdr3_nt: TGTGCCAGCAGCTTGAGGGGACTACCCTTATACAATGAGCAGTTCTTC
cdr3_aa: CASSLRGLPLYNEQFF
d_call: TRBD2
j_call: TRBJ2-1
clone_size: NA
v_call: TRBV11-1

cdr3_nt: TGTGCCAGCTCCCCCGGGACAGGGTTCGGCGAGCAGTACTTC
cdr3_aa: CASSPGTGFGEQYF
d_call: TRBD1
j_call: TRBJ2-7
clone_size: few
v_call: TRBV19

cdr3_nt: TGTGCCAGCAGTTTAACACGAGCCACAGATACGCAGTATTTT
cdr3_aa: CASSLTRATDTQYF
d_call: NA
j_call: TRBJ2-3
clone_size: NA
v_call: TRBV12-3/TRBV12-4